This T cell receptor beta chain was profiled in a study of cytomegalovirus exposure and HLA in healthy donors. Whole-study context: The 120 or so validation repertoires were reported in a later analysis to have been generated on the same platform as the approximately 700 first-cohort repertoires.

Germline CDR1 reads SGHTA; CDR2 reads FQGNSA. The ends were cut back, 8 bases at V and 2 bases at J, with 11 bases in the middle. CDR3 length: 13 residues. Study findings and constraints: Rare TCR sequences dominated, though some public TCRs recurred in many donors. Around 160 TCR beta chains were listed as cytomegalovirus-associated.

To note about this clone: Its antigen is as yet unknown.

Only in-frame clones appear in the TCRdb table, and some are missing; sequencing was by immunoSEQ multiplex PCR. The data contain some 84,000 clones, about nine tenths of them seen just once; the ten biggest clones take up approximately 2.2%. The donors were members of the validation cohort comprising approximately 120 subjects, separate from the roughly 670-subject first cohort. Sequenced sample: PBMCs. This sequence joins TRBV7-2 and TRBJ2-3; D uncertain. The clonotype comes from a man aged 25-45 years in good health and CMV-seronegative. CDR3 residues: CASAPRATDTQYF. In DNA form, the CDR3 reads TGTGCCAGCGCTCCCCGAGCCACAGATACGCAGTATTTT. Full variable domain (outside the CDR3, taken from reference TRBV7-2 and TRBJ2-3): GAGVSQSPSNKVTEKGKDVELRCDPISGHTALYWYRQSLGQGLEFLIYFQGNSAPDKSGLPSDRFSAERTGGSVSTLTIQRTQQEDSAVYLCASAPRATDTQYFGPGTRLTVL.